This paragraph covers one TCR beta chain sequence. The antigen remains unidentified. Sequencing was performed with immunoSEQ multiplex PCR; in TCRdb, only in-frame clones are kept and a portion is missing. This repertoire shows approximately 130,000 clones, under 90% found once; its top ten account for approximately 3.5%. This entry belongs to a study of cytotoxic CD8 clonotypes in ibrutinib-treated CLL. Study observations and caveats: Baseline clonality exceeded age-matched healthy donors and tracked circulating CD8+ T-cell counts. An increase in clonality occurred at ibrutinib response, followed by a return toward baseline at progression. Investigators sampled sustained-remission and progressing patients at differing times.

The V end was cut by 8 bases, the J end by 0 bases, with 11 bases between. The CDR3 is 14 amino acids. Germline V lookup: CDR1 LGHNA, CDR2 YNFKEQ. The receptor comes from a human donor with chronic lymphocytic leukemia. The starting material was PBMCs, obtained after 24 months of ibrutinib treatment. This chain joins TRBV4-2 and TRBJ1-3, with D possibly being TRBD1 (5 bases). CDR3 residues: CASRIGGSGNTIYF. The DNA of the CDR3 is TGTGCCAGCCGGATCGGGGGCTCTGGAAACACCATATATTTT.